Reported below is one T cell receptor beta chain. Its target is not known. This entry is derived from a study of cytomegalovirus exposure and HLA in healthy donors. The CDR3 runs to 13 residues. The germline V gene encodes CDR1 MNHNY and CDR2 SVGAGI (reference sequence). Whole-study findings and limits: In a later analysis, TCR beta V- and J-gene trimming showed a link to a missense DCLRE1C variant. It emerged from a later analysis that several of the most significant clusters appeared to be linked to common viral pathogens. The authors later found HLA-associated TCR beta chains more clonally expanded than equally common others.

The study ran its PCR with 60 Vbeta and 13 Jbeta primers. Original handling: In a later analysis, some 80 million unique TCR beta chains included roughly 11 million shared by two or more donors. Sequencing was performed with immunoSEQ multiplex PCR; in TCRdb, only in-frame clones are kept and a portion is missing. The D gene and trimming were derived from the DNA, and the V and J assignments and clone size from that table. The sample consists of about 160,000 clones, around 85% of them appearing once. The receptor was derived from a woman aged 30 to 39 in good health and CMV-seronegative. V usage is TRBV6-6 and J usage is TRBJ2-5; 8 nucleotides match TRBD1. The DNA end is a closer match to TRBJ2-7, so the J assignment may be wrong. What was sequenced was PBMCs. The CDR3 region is CATRTGGSYEQYF. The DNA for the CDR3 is TGTGCCACCAGAACAGGGGGTTCCTACGAGCAGTACTTC.